A selection of T cell receptor beta chains follows, all from one sample in a study of blood T cell repertoires in COVID-19. Clones were sequenced by immunoSEQ multiplex PCR, and TCRdb holds only the in-frame ones, with some missing. Here the sample spans under 400,000 clones, 85% to 90% being singletons. The sequenced material came from peripheral blood. The source of these receptors is a woman in her 30s with COVID-19, enrolled during active disease. Each CDR3 is given with its conserved first and last residue. D genes are given only for firm matches. Clone size, where shown, is once, few, many, or a class for clones that have expanded.

V gene	J gene	D gene	clone size	CDR3 DNA	CDR3 protein
TRBV4-1	TRBJ1-6	NA	NA	TGCGCCAGCAGCCACCTGCACGGACCCCTCCACTTT	CASSHLHGPLHF
TRBV30	TRBJ2-1	TRBD2	NA	TGTGCCTGGATACGAGGACTAGCGGGATACAATGAGCAGTTCTTC	CAWIRGLAGYNEQFF
TRBV12-3/TRBV12-4	TRBJ1-2	NA	NA	TGTGCCAGCAGTGACACAGGGATTTATGGCTACACCTTC	CASSDTGIYGYTF
TRBV11-2	TRBJ1-2	NA	NA	TGTGCCAGCACGACACGACCGGACTATGGCTACACCTTC	CASTTRPDYGYTF
TRBV5-6	TRBJ2-3	TRBD1	NA	TGTGCCAGCAGCTTGACCAGGGGGCGCCCCACAGATACGCAGTATTTT	CASSLTRGRPTDTQYF
TRBV19	TRBJ2-6	NA	NA	TGTGCCAGTAGCAGAGTACAGGTCTCTGGGGCCAACGTCCTGACTTTC	CASSRVQVSGANVLTF
TRBV2	TRBJ2-7	TRBD2	once	TGTGCCAGCAGCGCCATGGGACTAGCGGTCTCCTACGAGCAGTACTTC	CASSAMGLAVSYEQYF
TRBV6-4	TRBJ1-3	TRBD1	NA	TGTGCCAGCAGTGACTGGGGACAGTACTCTGGAAACACCATATATTTT	CASSDWGQYSGNTIYF
TRBV28	TRBJ2-6	NA	NA	TGTGCCAGCAACCCGAGCTCTGGGGCCAACGTCCTGACTTTC	CASNPSSGANVLTF
TRBV28	TRBJ1-5	NA	NA	TGTGCCAGCAGTTTAGATCCGGGAACCTTGAATCAGCCCCAGCATTTT	CASSLDPGTLNQPQHF
TRBV27	TRBJ2-3	NA	NA	TGTGCCAGCAGTTTAGGGGGGGCTAGACGCACAGATACGCAGTATTTT	CASSLGGARRTDTQYF
TRBV19	TRBJ1-6	TRBD1	NA	TGTGCCAGTAGAGGGACAGGGGAGAATTCACCCCTCCACTTT	CASRGTGENSPLHF
TRBV28	TRBJ1-5	NA	NA	TGTGCCAGCAGTTATTGGTTCGGTAATCAGCCCCAGCATTTT	CASSYWFGNQPQHF
TRBV28	TRBJ1-6	NA	NA	TGTGCCAGCAGTTTATCCTACACCGGGGTGTATAATTCACCCCTCCACTTT	CASSLSYTGVYNSPLHF
TRBV3-1/TRBV3-2	TRBJ2-4	TRBD1	NA	TGTGCCAGCAGCCAAGTGGATACAGGGGCCGGCCTTCTAGCCAAAAACATTCAGTACTTC	CASSQVDTGAGLLAKNIQYF
TRBV6-5	TRBJ1-3	NA	NA	TGTGCCAGCAGTTACACGCCCGGGGCAGGGGTCGACACCATATATTTT	CASSYTPGAGVDTIYF
TRBV4-2	TRBJ2-2	NA	NA	TGTGCCAGCAGCCAAGGGGACATGAACACCGGGGAGCTGTTTTTT	CASSQGDMNTGELFF
TRBV7-3	TRBJ2-1	NA	NA	TGTGCCAGCAGCTTTGAGCCATCCCCAACCGATGAGCAGTTCTTC	CASSFEPSPTDEQFF
TRBV5-4	TRBJ1-3	NA	few	TGTGCCAGCAGCTCTGACCTAAACAGGTACAGCTCTGGAAACACCATATATTTT	CASSSDLNRYSSGNTIYF
TRBV27	TRBJ2-7	TRBD1	NA	TGTGCCAGCAGTTTAACCGGGACAGGCTCCTACGAGCAGTACTTC	CASSLTGTGSYEQYF
TRBV4-2	TRBJ2-3	TRBD2	NA	TGTGCCAGCAGCCAGGGACTAGCGACAGATACGCAGTATTTT	CASSQGLATDTQYF
TRBV27	TRBJ2-1	NA	NA	TGTGCCAGCAGTTACCTCAATCAGGACAATGAGCAGTTCTTC	CASSYLNQDNEQFF
TRBV7-6	TRBJ1-4	NA	NA	TGTGCCAGCAGCTTAGGCGGATATAATGAAAAACTGTTTTTT	CASSLGGYNEKLFF
TRBV5-1	TRBJ2-7	NA	NA	TGCGCCAGCAGCTTGGGGACAGCAAGCTCCTACGAGCAGTACTTC	CASSLGTASSYEQYF
TRBV15	TRBJ2-5	TRBD2	NA	TGTGCCACCAGCAGAGACCTACCGGGACTAGCGGGAGGAGGGGTGACCCAGTACTTC	CATSRDLPGLAGGGVTQYF
TRBV5-1	TRBJ2-1	TRBD2	NA	TGCGCCAGCAGTTTACTAGCGGCGGACAATGAGCAGTTCTTC	CASSLLAADNEQFF
TRBV5-4	TRBJ2-2	NA	NA	TGTGCCAGCCCCGCCGGGTCGAACACCGGGGAGCTGTTTTTT	CASPAGSNTGELFF
TRBV20-1	TRBJ1-5	NA	many	TGCAGTGCTAGTTATGGGGGGAATCAGCCCCAGCATTTT	CSASYGGNQPQHF
TRBV6-5	TRBJ1-1	NA	NA	TGTGCCAGCAGTCAGAGGAGAGAGAACACTGAAGCTTTCTTT	CASSQRRENTEAFF
TRBV28	TRBJ2-7	TRBD1	NA	TGTGCCAGCAGTTTCAGGGGGCGGAACGAGCAGTACTTC	CASSFRGRNEQYF
TRBV14	TRBJ1-6	NA	NA	TGTGCCAGCAGCCAAGGCGTCTCCTATAATTCACCCCTCCACTTT	CASSQGVSYNSPLHF
TRBV5-4	TRBJ2-7	TRBD1	NA	TGTGCCAGCAGCTCGACAGGGGACGAGCAGTACTTC	CASSSTGDEQYF
TRBV6-1	TRBJ2-7	TRBD1	NA	TGTGCCAGCAGTGAAGGTAACAGGGGAAGGTCCTACGAGCAGTACTTC	CASSEGNRGRSYEQYF
TRBV20-1	TRBJ1-3	NA	NA	TGCAGTGCTAGTCCCGGACCCGGACTGTCTGGAAACACCATATATTTT	CSASPGPGLSGNTIYF
TRBV5-4	TRBJ2-5	TRBD2	NA	TGTGCCAGCAGCTTCAAACTAGCGGGAGGGCCCTCGGAGACCCAGTACTTC	CASSFKLAGGPSETQYF
TRBV28	TRBJ1-2	NA	NA	TGTGCCAGCAGCCTAATTGGACAGCGGATCTATGGCTACACCTTC	CASSLIGQRIYGYTF
TRBV7-9	TRBJ1-5	TRBD1	NA	TGTGCCAGCAGCTCGACAGGGGGCCCACCCCAGCATTTT	CASSSTGGPPQHF
TRBV3-1/TRBV3-2	TRBJ1-1	NA	NA	TGTGCCAGCAGCCTTGCGGACAGGAACACTGAAGCTTTCTTT	CASSLADRNTEAFF
TRBV27	TRBJ2-7	TRBD1	NA	TGTGCCAGCCGGAAGGGACAGGGGTTCCACGAGCAGTACTTC	CASRKGQGFHEQYF
TRBV30	TRBJ1-2	NA	NA	TGTGCCTGGAGTGTGGGGAGCGGCTACACCTTC	CAWSVGSGYTF
TRBV5-1	TRBJ2-7	TRBD2	once	TGCGCCAGCAGCGTGACTAGCGGGAGGTCCTACGAGCAGTACTTC	CASSVTSGRSYEQYF
TRBV11-2	TRBJ2-1	NA	NA	TGTGCCAGCAGCTTAGCGGGGTCTCTCAATGAGCAGTTCTTC	CASSLAGSLNEQFF
TRBV5-1	TRBJ2-7	NA	NA	TGCGCCAGCAGCTTAGACAGTTACTACGAGCAGTACTTC	CASSLDSYYEQYF
TRBV27	TRBJ1-1	TRBD1	NA	TGTGCCAGCAGTTTTCTCGGACAGGGGAACACTGAAGCTTTCTTT	CASSFLGQGNTEAFF
TRBV3-1/TRBV3-2	TRBJ1-2	TRBD1	NA	TGTGCCAGCAGCCTCAGACAGGGCCCCTCTATTGGCTACACCTTC	CASSLRQGPSIGYTF
TRBV27	TRBJ1-5	NA	NA	TGTGCCAGCAGTTTACGGGGGGGAAATCAGCCCCAGCATTTT	CASSLRGGNQPQHF
TRBV6-5	TRBJ2-2	NA	NA	TGTGCCAGCAAGGACACCAACACCGGGGAGCTGTTTTTT	CASKDTNTGELFF
TRBV2	TRBJ2-1	NA	NA	TGTGCCAGCAGCGCTGGCTTCAATGAGCAGTTCTTC	CASSAGFNEQFF
TRBV14	TRBJ1-5	NA	NA	TGTGCCAGCAGCCAAGTGGGGAGGGGTAATCAGCCCCAGCATTTT	CASSQVGRGNQPQHF
TRBV14	TRBJ2-5	NA	NA	TGTGCCAGCAGCACCATCGGAGGAGAGACCCAGTACTTC	CASSTIGGETQYF
TRBV9	TRBJ2-7	NA	few	TGTGCCAGCAGCGTCACAGCCAGCGGTGCGGGTACCTACGAGCAGTACTTC	CASSVTASGAGTYEQYF
TRBV5-1	TRBJ2-3	TRBD2	NA	TGCGCCAGCAGCCTTATGGATGGGCGGACTAGCGGGAGCCGCCGCACAGATACGCAGTATTTT	CASSLMDGRTSGSRRTDTQYF
TRBV5-1	TRBJ2-3	NA	NA	TGCGCCAGCAGCTTGGATGGGACTAGCACAGATACGCAGTATTTT	CASSLDGTSTDTQYF
TRBV28	TRBJ2-5	TRBD1	NA	TGTGCCAGCACCGCCGGGACAGGGATGGGGAAGACCCAGTACTTC	CASTAGTGMGKTQYF
TRBV3-1/TRBV3-2	TRBJ2-7	NA	NA	TGTGCCAGCAGCCAATTGCGGGGCGAGCAGTACTTC	CASSQLRGEQYF
TRBV11-2	TRBJ1-4	NA	NA	TGTGCCAGCAGCTTTCGAGTTAATGAAAAACTGTTTTTT	CASSFRVNEKLFF